This T cell receptor (beta chain) was identified in a study of CD8+CD57+ T cells in acquired aplastic anemia. Background on the study: Isolated CD4+ and CD8+ cells, once sorted, yielded DNA averaging around 3 ug.

The study's findings and limits: Patients showed no significant difference from controls in CD8+ Simpson's diversity. The number of CD8+ CDR3 sequences shared by patients and controls was fewer than 35.

Patients who underwent sequencing had shown CD8+CD57+ cell expansion by flow cytometry. Profiles of TCR beta VDJ and CDR3 were generated from a genomic DNA template. Via MiXCR, TCRdb re-called the reads, giving one row per CDR3 protein. The table has some 160,000 distinct CDR3 sequences, 40% to 50% seen once. This clonotype was observed a handful of times. Its antigen is unknown. This CDR3 comprises 11 residues. Germline CDR1 is WNHNN and CDR2 is SYGVQD (reference sequence). Trimming cost V 11 bases and J 4 bases, with 12 bases left between them. The source of this sequence is a human donor with aplastic anemia. J is TRBJ2-7 and V is TRBV10-1; D is unresolved. The sample taken for sequencing was sorted CD4+, CD8+, or CD8+CD57+ T cells (not recorded which) from PBMCs. The CDR3 DNA sequence: TGCGCCCGCCAGCTGATATACGAGCAGTACTTC. Protein product: CARQLIYEQYF.